Reported below is one T cell receptor beta chain. These data belong to a study of shared clonotypes between healthy human individuals. Original processing notes: As immunoSEQ supplied junction-only sequences (without quality scores), filtering differed. Only in-frame clones appear in the TCRdb table, and some are missing; sequencing was by immunoSEQ multiplex PCR. V and J calls and clone size are as listed in that table; D and trimming were resolved from the DNA. The sample consists of about 1 million clones, under 80% of them appearing once. This CDR3 is built from 15 residues. V lost 4 bases to trimming and J lost 8 bases, with 19 bases between them. Germline lookup yields CDR1 SGHKS and CDR2 YYEKEE (reference sequence).

This chain links TRBV5-5 with TRBJ2-1; D is unclear. The specimen sequenced was memory CD4+ T cells sorted from blood. Subset reported: CD45RA-negative fraction. This sequence was found in a man younger than 35 in good health. CDR3 bases: TGTGCCAGCAGCCTCCGCGTCGGCCTTGGCGATGAGCAGTTCTTC. This gives the protein CASSLRVGLGDEQFF. Using reference TRBV5-5 and TRBJ2-1 for the parts outside the CDR3, the full variable domain is DAGVTQSPTHLIKTRGQQVTLRCSPISGHKSVSWYQQVLGQGPQFIFQYYEKEERGRGNFPDRFSARQFPNYSSELNVNALLLGDSALYLCASSLRVGLGDEQFFGPGTRLTVL.